One sample yielded the 27 T cell receptor beta chains listed below, sequenced in a study of T cell repertoires in cytomegalovirus infection. TCRdb used MiXCR to reprocess the reads, holding one entry per CDR3 protein. The data show hundreds of thousands of distinct CDR3 sequences, about 8.8% seen once. The specimen was PBMCs. The receptors here all came from a human donor in good health (CMV status not recorded). Some clones in this sample may be carry-over from other donors' samples.

This clonotype was counted only a few times. V usage is TRBV6-1 and J usage is TRBJ2-1; no clear D. Trimming removed 2 bases at V and 0 bases at J, with 8 bases between. The germline V gene has CDR1 MNHNS and CDR2 SASEGT. The CDR3 spans 15 residues. CDR3 residues: CASSERVRSYNEQFF. The CDR3 DNA sequence: TGTGCCAGCAGTGAAAGGGTCCGCTCCTACAATGAGCAGTTCTTC.

This clonotype was recorded at least ten times. J is TRBJ2-5 and V is TRBV29-1; D is uncertain. The V and J ends lost 6 bases and 5 bases respectively, with 13 bases between them. Germline-derived CDR1 and CDR2 are SQVTM and ANQGSEA. The CDR3 totals 12 residues. The CDR3 nucleotides read TGCAGCGTCTCCGGTTCGGGTGAGACCCAGTACTTC. Its protein is CSVSGSGETQYF.

This clonotype was counted many times. The rearrangement uses TRBV10-3 and TRBJ2-1; perhaps D is TRBD1 or TRBD2 (5 bases each). Trimming stripped 1 base from V and 0 bases from J, with 10 bases between. Germline V CDR1 and CDR2: ENHRY, SYGVKD. The CDR3 has 16 residues. CDR3 sequence (DNA): TGTGCCATCAGTGAGTTCCCAGGGAGCTCCTACAATGAGCAGTTCTTC. Its protein product is CAISEFPGSSYNEQFF.

Ten or more counts support this clonotype. The chain uses TRBV7-9 and TRBJ1-1, with D possibly matching TRBD1 (6 bases). Germline V lookup: CDR1 SEHNR, CDR2 FQNEAQ (reference sequence). The V end was cut by 4 bases, the J end by 5 bases, with 17 bases between. This CDR3 comprises 15 residues. CDR3 residues: CASSSEGGRRTEAFF. The CDR3 coding sequence is TGTGCCAGCAGCTCAGAGGGGGGCAGGAGGACTGAAGCTTTCTTT. Drawing the rest from reference TRBV7-9 and TRBJ1-1, the complete variable domain is DTGVSQNPRHKITKRGQNVTFRCDPISEHNRLYWYRQTLGQGPEFLTYFQNEAQLEKSRLLSDRFSAERPKGSFSTLEIQRTEQGDSAMYLCASSSEGGRRTEAFFGQGTRLTVV.

This clonotype was found a few times. The CDR3 protein is CSARDGTANTEAFF. CDR3 DNA: TGCAGTGCTAGAGACGGGACAGCTAACACTGAAGCTTTCTTT. This chain connects TRBV20-1 to TRBJ1-1, with TRBD1 matching over 7 bases. Germline V CDR1 and CDR2: DFQATT, SNEGSKA (reference sequence). CDR3 length equals 14 residues. With V trimmed by 0 bases and J by 2 bases, 3 bases remained unmatched.

This clonotype was detected many times. The rearrangement joins TRBV6-2 or TRBV6-3 to TRBJ2-3; 11 bases match TRBD1. The CDR3 has 14 amino acids. The junction had 7 bases not matched to a gene; V was cut back by 6 bases and J by 8 bases. Germline V gene data show CDR1 as MNHEY and CDR2 as SVGEGT. DNA of the CDR3: TGTGCCAGCAGGCGGACAGGGGGCGGGGGTACGCAGTATTTT. Residues: CASRRTGGGGTQYF.

This clonotype was found many times. This chain links TRBV20-1 with TRBJ2-7, with 7 bases aligning to TRBD2. Germline V gene lookup returns CDR1 DFQATT and CDR2 SNEGSKA (reference sequence). The CDR3 is 15 residues long. V trimming: 5 bases; J trimming: 0 bases; junction bases outside the gene matches: 10. Here the CDR3 DNA reads TGCAGTGCTCCCCGAACCGCGGGGGTCTCCTACGAGCAGTACTTC. Its translation: CSAPRTAGVSYEQYF.

This clonotype was seen repeatedly, ten times or more. The V and J genes are TRBV7-2 and TRBJ1-1, with TRBD1 matching over 8 bases. There are 13 residues in the CDR3. V gave up 6 bases and J gave up 7 bases; unmatched junction bases: 7. Germline values: CDR1 SGHTA, CDR2 FQGNSA. The CDR3, as DNA: TGTGCCAGCAGTAGGACAGGGTCGAATGAAGCTTTCTTT. Its protein is CASSRTGSNEAFF.

This clonotype was detected ten times or more. The rearrangement links TRBV20-1 to TRBJ2-5; TRBD1 aligns across 10 bases. Losses at the gene ends were 0 bases for V and 5 bases for J; bases not matched to a gene: 9. The CDR3 has 16 amino acids. The germline V gene has CDR1 DFQATT and CDR2 SNEGSKA (reference sequence). The CDR3 nucleotides read TGCAGTGCTAGAGATACAGACAGGGGGCTCTGGGAGACCCAGTACTTC. Amino acids: CSARDTDRGLWETQYF.

This chain connects TRBV9 to TRBJ2-2; 12 bases fit TRBD2. The CDR3 is 17 residues long. CDR1 SGDLS and CDR2 YYNGEE come from the germline V gene. Germline trimming cut 3 bases from V and 7 bases from J; bases unmatched to any gene: 10. CDR3 region: CASSGYRLAGDFGELFF. For the CDR3, the DNA is TGTGCCAGCAGCGGGTACAGACTAGCGGGGGACTTCGGGGAGCTGTTTTTT.

In its sample, this clonotype was seen many times. This chain connects TRBV7-9 to TRBJ2-7; no firm D call. The V end lost 6 bases, the J end lost 3 bases, and 18 bases lay between the germline ends. This CDR3 is built from 15 residues. CDR1 is SEHNR, CDR2 FQNEAQ, per germline (reference sequence). The CDR3 region is CASSPRGGPSYEQYV. CDR3 sequence (DNA): TGTGCCAGCAGTCCCCGAGGTGGACCAAGCTACGAGCAGTACGTC.

This clonotype was counted ten times or more. The J gene is TRBJ1-6, the V gene TRBV2; D is uncertain. This CDR3 is built from 14 residues. Germline CDR1 SNHLY, CDR2 FYNNEI. With 4 bases removed from V and 10 bases from J, the gap between germline ends came to 14 bases. CDR3 loop: CASSADHRSSPLHF. In DNA, the CDR3 is TGTGCCAGCAGTGCCGACCACAGATCATCACCCCTCCACTTT. Looking up the rest from reference TRBV2 and TRBJ1-6 gives the full variable domain: EPEVTQTPSHQVTQMGQEVILRCVPISNHLYFYWYRQILGQKVEFLVSFYNNEISEKSEIFDDQFSVERPDGSNFTLKIRSTKLEDSAMYFCASSADHRSSPLHFGNGTRLTVT.

This clonotype appeared many times. The chain carries TRBV12-3 or TRBV12-4 and TRBJ1-2; the match to TRBD1 covers 8 bases. This CDR3 comprises 14 residues. J gave up 4 bases and V 7 bases, and 8 bases lay outside the gene matches. CDR3 in amino acids: CASTSDRDGYGYTF. Here the CDR3 DNA reads TGTGCCAGCACTTCGGACAGGGATGGCTATGGCTACACCTTC.

This clonotype was counted many times. The J gene is TRBJ2-7, the V gene TRBV28, with D unresolved. The V and J ends lost 10 bases and 4 bases respectively, with 14 bases between them. CDR1 and CDR2 (germline): MDHEN, SYDVKM. This CDR3 region has 12 residues. CDR3 loop: CATAAGPYEQYV. The DNA for the CDR3 is TGTGCCACAGCCGCAGGCCCATACGAGCAGTACGTC.

This clonotype was seen a few times. This chain uses TRBV29-1 with TRBJ2-7; maybe TRBD1 (5 bases). Trimming removed 7 bases from V and 2 bases from J, with 9 bases in between. CDR3 length equals 11 residues. The germline CDR1 and CDR2 sequences are SQVTM and ANQGSEA. The CDR3 nucleotides read TGCAGCGCGAAGGGGACCTACGAGCAGTACTTC. This sequence encodes CSAKGTYEQYF.

The table lists this clonotype with a few counts. The gene calls are TRBV2 and TRBJ1-1; D not resolved. CDR1 SNHLY and CDR2 FYNNEI come from the germline V gene. V gave up 3 bases and J gave up 4 bases, with 9 bases separating them. The CDR3 has 13 amino acids. CDR3 sequence reads: CASSERVSTEAFF. CDR3 DNA: TGTGCCAGCAGTGAGCGGGTGAGCACTGAAGCTTTCTTT.

This clonotype was seen many times. This chain uses TRBV7-9 with TRBJ2-3, with a possible D match to TRBD2 (5 bases). The V end was cut by 3 bases, the J end by 2 bases, with 9 bases between. Germline V lookup: CDR1 SEHNR, CDR2 FQNEAQ (reference sequence). The length of the CDR3 is 14 residues. The CDR3 loop reads CASSFGLNTDTQYF. The DNA for the CDR3 is TGTGCCAGCAGCTTTGGACTCAACACAGATACGCAGTATTTT.

The chain carries TRBV6-6 and TRBJ2-7, with D possibly TRBD2 on 5 matching bases. The germline V gene encodes CDR1 MNHNY and CDR2 SVGAGI (reference sequence). The CDR3 extends over 13 amino acids. CDR3 in amino acids: CTSSVSGDYEQYV. The DNA for the CDR3 is TGTACCAGCAGCGTGAGCGGTGACTACGAGCAGTACGTC.

This clonotype occurred many times. The V gene is TRBV7-9, the J gene TRBJ2-5; D gene uncertain. Germline-derived CDR1 and CDR2 are SEHNR and FQNEAQ (reference sequence). The CDR3 has 12 residues. Trimming pared 5 bases from V and 5 bases from J, leaving 9 bases between. The CDR3 protein is CASSPNGETQYF. DNA of the CDR3: TGTGCCAGCAGCCCAAATGGGGAGACCCAGTACTTC.

This clonotype was observed at least ten times. The CDR3: CASSLDPIYGYTF. The CDR3 DNA follows: TGTGCCAGCAGTCTCGATCCCATCTATGGCTACACCTTC. J is TRBJ1-2 and V is TRBV28; D remains ambiguous. Looked up from germline, CDR1 is MDHEN and CDR2 is SYDVKM. The V gene lost 5 bases and the J gene lost 4 bases, with 11 bases spanning the gap. The CDR3 loop spans 13 amino acids.

This clonotype has at least ten counts. V is TRBV28 and J is TRBJ1-2, with D perhaps matching TRBD1 (6 bases). The CDR3 spans 16 residues. From germline, CDR1 is MDHEN and CDR2 SYDVKM. V was shortened by 7 bases and J by 6 bases, with 24 bases between the two germline ends. The CDR3 protein is CASTSVDGQTLHGYTF. In nucleotides, the CDR3 is TGTGCCAGCACTTCCGTTGATGGACAGACCCTTCATGGCTACACCTTC.

The V gene is TRBV6-6, the J gene TRBJ2-2; 11 nucleotides match TRBD1. The CDR3 covers 16 residues. V gave up 2 bases and J gave up 5 bases; unmatched junction bases: 4. CDR1 and CDR2 from the germline V gene are MNHNY and SVGAGI (reference sequence). Written as DNA, the CDR3 is TGTGCCAGCAGTTACGGGACAGGGGGTAATACCGGGGAGCTGTTTTTT. Its protein is CASSYGTGGNTGELFF.

This clonotype was picked up a small number of times. The CDR3 sequence is CSARWDRSYNEQFF. The DNA of the CDR3 is TGCAGTGCTAGATGGGACAGGAGCTACAATGAGCAGTTCTTC. The rearrangement links TRBV20-1 to TRBJ2-1; 8 bases are shared with TRBD1. Germline assignment: CDR1 DFQATT and CDR2 SNEGSKA (reference sequence). The CDR3 consists of 14 residues. V shed 2 bases and J 3 bases; nucleotides not matched to a gene: 3.

This clonotype was detected many times. V is TRBV19 and J is TRBJ1-1; D is ambiguous. With 3 bases removed from V and 8 bases from J, the gap between germline ends came to 13 bases. Germline assignment: CDR1 LNHDA and CDR2 SQIVND (reference sequence). This CDR3 has 13 amino acids. The CDR3 DNA follows: TGTGCCAGTAGTATGCGGAGGGCGGGGGAAGCTTTCTTT. Translation gives CASSMRRAGEAFF.

The genes are TRBV20-1 and TRBJ2-4; D may correspond to TRBD1 or TRBD2 (5 bases each). CDR1 and CDR2 from the germline V gene are DFQATT and SNEGSKA (reference sequence). CDR3 length: 14 amino acids. V lost 6 bases and J lost 3, with 15 bases in between. For the CDR3, the DNA is TGCAGTGCCGAAATTGGGACCGACAAAAACATTCAGTACTTC. Protein sequence: CSAEIGTDKNIQYF.

This clonotype has ten or more counts. J is TRBJ2-7 and V is TRBV7-9, with D uncertain. Germline V gives CDR1 SEHNR, CDR2 FQNEAQ (reference sequence). V dropped 0 bases and J dropped 0 bases, with 6 bases sitting between them. The CDR3 spans 14 residues. DNA for the CDR3: TGTGCCAGCAGCTTAGCTTACGGCTCCTACGAGCAGTACTTC. It encodes CASSLAYGSYEQYF.

This clonotype was observed many times. The rearrangement links TRBV7-9 to TRBJ2-7; D is unresolved. The CDR3 consists of 12 residues. V lost 5 bases and J lost 6, with 11 bases in between. Germline V gene lookup returns CDR1 SEHNR and CDR2 FQNEAQ (reference sequence). The CDR3 DNA reads TGTGCCAGCAGCCCCAGGTGGGGCGAGCAGTACTTC. As protein: CASSPRWGEQYF.